The 20 T cell receptor beta chains presented below share a single source sample, sequenced in a study of shared clonotypes between healthy human individuals. Libraries were prepared by immunoSEQ multiplex PCR; TCRdb keeps only in-frame clonotypes and omits some of them. The sample includes about 1 million clones, about 75% seen only once; the top ten take around 1.5%. Sequencing was done on a sample of memory CD4+ T cells sorted from blood. Subset: CD45RA-negative fraction. These receptor sequences come from a man younger than 30 in good health.

The chain employs TRBV9 and TRBJ1-5, with D perhaps matching TRBD1 (6 bases). CDR1 SGDLS and CDR2 YYNGEE come from the germline V gene. This CDR3 is 15 amino acids long. With 4 bases removed from V and 3 bases from J, the gap between germline ends came to 14 bases. CDR3 sequence reads: CASSPTGTLNQPQHF. CDR3 DNA: TGTGCCAGCAGCCCTACAGGGACTCTCAATCAGCCCCAGCATTTT.

As for this clone: Other DNA sequences in the sample encode the same CDR3. The chain links TRBV27 to TRBJ1-4, with D unresolved. Trimming removed 2 bases from V and 4 bases from J, with 5 bases in between. The germline gives CDR1 MNHEY, CDR2 SMNVEV (reference sequence). The CDR3 sequence is 13 residues long. The CDR3 DNA sequence: TGTGCCAGCAGTTTAAGGGTTAATGAAAAACTGTTTTTT. Protein: CASSLRVNEKLFF.

The chain uses TRBV4-1 and TRBJ2-5, with D unresolved. CDR1 is MGHRA and CDR2 is YSYEKL in the germline V gene. V gave up 0 bases and J gave up 3 bases, with 5 bases separating them. The CDR3 spans 13 residues. CDR3 DNA sequence: TGCGCCAGCAGCCAAGACAGTAAAGAGACCCAGTACTTC. It specifies CASSQDSKETQYF.

The V and J genes are TRBV9 and TRBJ1-5; 7 positions agree with TRBD1. Looked up from germline, CDR1 is SGDLS and CDR2 is YYNGEE. V lost 5 bases, J lost 3 bases, and 11 bases stayed unmatched. The CDR3 sequence is 16 residues long. This chain's CDR3 is CASSKYYRGNNQPQHF. In DNA, the CDR3 is TGTGCCAGCAGTAAATATTACAGGGGTAACAATCAGCCCCAGCATTTT.

The chain couples TRBV28 to TRBJ2-3; D is ambiguous. The CDR3 consists of 15 residues. The V end lost 7 bases, the J end lost 1 base, and 15 bases lay between the germline ends. Germline assignment: CDR1 MDHEN and CDR2 SYDVKM. The DNA for the CDR3 is TGTGCCAGCAATCCCCACATTCTGGGCACAGATACGCAGTATTTT. This encodes CASNPHILGTDTQYF.

This clone was seen a handful of times. The rearrangement links TRBV28 to TRBJ1-2, with a tentative D call TRBD1 (6 bases). Germline loops: CDR1 MDHEN, CDR2 SYDVKM. Deletions cut 5 bases from V and 0 bases from J, with 13 bases between. This CDR3 is built from 15 residues. CDR3: CASSHRDTTNYGYTF. The CDR3 DNA follows: TGTGCCAGCAGTCACCGGGACACCACTAACTATGGCTACACCTTC.

The chain combines TRBV25-1 with TRBJ1-2; TRBD1 might be the D (6 bases). CDR1 MGHDK and CDR2 SYGVNS come from the germline V gene. V lost 4 bases, J lost 3 bases, and 18 bases lay in between. The CDR3 extends over 16 amino acids. In DNA form, the CDR3 reads TGTGCCAGCAGTGGGGAATGGGCCCGGACAGACTATGGCTACACCTTC. Translation gives CASSGEWARTDYGYTF.

V gene TRBV7-3 combines with J gene TRBJ2-3; the match to TRBD1 covers 8 bases. The CDR3 is 13 residues long. After removal of 5 bases from V and 5 bases from J, the junction contained 3 bases not matched to a gene. Germline V lookup: CDR1 SGHTA, CDR2 FQGTGA. The CDR3: CASSPDREDTQYF. DNA for the CDR3: TGTGCCAGCAGCCCGGACAGGGAAGATACGCAGTATTTT.

V is TRBV6-5 and J is TRBJ2-7; D may match TRBD1 or TRBD2 (6 bases each). Germline V gene sequence: CDR1 MNHEY, CDR2 SVGAGI. The CDR3 contains 13 residues. The V and J ends lost 6 bases and 6 bases respectively, with 15 bases between them. The CDR3 is CASSRGQAREQYF. CDR3 DNA: TGTGCCAGCAGCCGGGGGCAGGCACGCGAGCAGTACTTC.

This sequence joins TRBV7-9 and TRBJ2-2; 11 nucleotides match TRBD2. The germline gives CDR1 SEHNR, CDR2 FQNEAQ (reference sequence). The CDR3 runs to 15 residues. The trim removed 2 bases at V and 7 bases at J, leaving 3 bases unmatched. The CDR3 is CASSLTSGGDGELFF. CDR3 in DNA: TGTGCCAGCAGCTTAACTAGCGGGGGTGACGGGGAGCTGTTTTTT.

For the CDR3, the DNA is TGTGCCAGCAGTTACCGTACCCCGGGGGCTGGGGAGACCCAGTACTTC. It translates to CASSYRTPGAGETQYF. The chain is built from TRBV7-9 and TRBJ2-5; perhaps D is TRBD1 or TRBD2 (6 bases each). From germline, CDR1 is SEHNR and CDR2 FQNEAQ (reference sequence). V was clipped by 6 bases and J by 5 bases, with 22 bases between them. The CDR3 sequence is 16 residues long.

Comments on this clone: The identical CDR3 is also encoded by other nucleotide sequences in the sample. This sequence joins TRBV18 and TRBJ2-6, with 9 bases fitting TRBD1. Germline V lookup: CDR1 KGHSH, CDR2 LQKENI. There are 17 residues in the CDR3. The trim removed 6 bases at V and 0 bases at J, leaving 6 bases unmatched. CDR3 sequence reads: CASSPGTGNSGANVLTF. CDR3 in DNA: TGTGCCAGCTCCCCCGGGACAGGGAACTCTGGGGCCAACGTCCTGACTTTC.

V usage is TRBV5-1 and J usage is TRBJ1-6; D possibly corresponds to TRBD1 (5 bases). CDR1 SGHRS and CDR2 YFSETQ come from the germline V gene. V lost 2 bases and J lost 6, with 6 bases in between. The CDR3 sequence is 13 residues long. DNA of the CDR3: TGCGCCAGCAGCTTCGGGGGTAATTCACCCCTCCACTTT. It translates to CASSFGGNSPLHF.

The V call is TRBV2, the J call TRBJ2-2; D gene ambiguous. With 7 bases removed from V and 2 bases from J, the gap between germline ends came to 11 bases. Looked up from germline, CDR1 is SNHLY and CDR2 is FYNNEI. CDR3 length: 14 amino acids. CDR3: CASKAQLNTGELFF. The CDR3 DNA reads as TGTGCCAGCAAGGCCCAGCTTAACACCGGGGAGCTGTTTTTT.

In its sample, this clone was seen a few times. The CDR3 nucleotides read TGCGCCAGCAGTTTTGAGGGAAAACTGTTTTTT. It translates to CASSFEGKLFF. The chain recombines TRBV5-1 with TRBJ1-4; D gene uncertain. The CDR3 covers 11 residues. Germline-derived CDR1 and CDR2 are SGHRS and YFSETQ. Trimming removed 5 bases from V and 10 bases from J, with 9 bases in between.

The chain is built from TRBV7-3 and TRBJ2-7; 8 bases are shared with TRBD2. Germline values: CDR1 SGHTA, CDR2 FQGTGA. This CDR3 is built from 16 residues. Germline trimming cut 5 bases from V and 2 bases from J; bases unmatched to any gene: 11. In DNA form, the CDR3 reads TGTGCCAGCAGCGTCGCCGGGGCGGGGGGCCCCTACGAGCAGTACTTC. Its protein product is CASSVAGAGGPYEQYF.

This clone came up once. V and J are TRBV6-5 and TRBJ2-7; maybe TRBD1 (6 bases). Germline CDR1 reads MNHEY; CDR2 reads SVGAGI. V was clipped by 1 base and J by 1 base, with 8 bases between them. This CDR3 is 14 amino acids long. In DNA form, the CDR3 reads TGTGCCAGCAGTTACTTAGGACAGTCCTACGAGCAGTACTTC. This translates into CASSYLGQSYEQYF.

The chain recombines TRBV10-3 with TRBJ2-1; no firm D call. Trimming took 6 bases from V and 3 from J, leaving 21 bases between them. Per germline, CDR1 ENHRY and CDR2 SYGVKD. CDR3 length equals 17 residues. CDR3 loop: CAIRAVGSGSSYNEQFF. The CDR3 DNA reads as TGTGCCATCAGGGCGGTGGGGTCCGGGTCCAGCTACAATGAGCAGTTCTTC.

This chain connects TRBV11-2 to TRBJ1-2; TRBD1 might be the D (5 bases). Trimming removed 5 bases at V and 7 bases at J, with 14 bases between. The germline V gene encodes CDR1 SGHAT and CDR2 FQNNGV. This CDR3 is built from 13 residues. CDR3 residues: CASSPRVGTGYTF. CDR3 DNA: TGTGCCAGCAGCCCCAGGGTTGGCACTGGCTACACCTTC.

The V call is TRBV10-3, the J call TRBJ1-1; TRBD1 agrees at 8 bases. CDR1 and CDR2 from the germline V gene are ENHRY and SYGVKD. V lost 11 bases, J lost 1 base, and 9 bases stayed unmatched. CDR3 length: 14 amino acids. As DNA, the CDR3 is TGTGCCGCGATACCGGGACAGGAGAACACTGAAGCTTTCTTT. Its protein product is CAAIPGQENTEAFF.